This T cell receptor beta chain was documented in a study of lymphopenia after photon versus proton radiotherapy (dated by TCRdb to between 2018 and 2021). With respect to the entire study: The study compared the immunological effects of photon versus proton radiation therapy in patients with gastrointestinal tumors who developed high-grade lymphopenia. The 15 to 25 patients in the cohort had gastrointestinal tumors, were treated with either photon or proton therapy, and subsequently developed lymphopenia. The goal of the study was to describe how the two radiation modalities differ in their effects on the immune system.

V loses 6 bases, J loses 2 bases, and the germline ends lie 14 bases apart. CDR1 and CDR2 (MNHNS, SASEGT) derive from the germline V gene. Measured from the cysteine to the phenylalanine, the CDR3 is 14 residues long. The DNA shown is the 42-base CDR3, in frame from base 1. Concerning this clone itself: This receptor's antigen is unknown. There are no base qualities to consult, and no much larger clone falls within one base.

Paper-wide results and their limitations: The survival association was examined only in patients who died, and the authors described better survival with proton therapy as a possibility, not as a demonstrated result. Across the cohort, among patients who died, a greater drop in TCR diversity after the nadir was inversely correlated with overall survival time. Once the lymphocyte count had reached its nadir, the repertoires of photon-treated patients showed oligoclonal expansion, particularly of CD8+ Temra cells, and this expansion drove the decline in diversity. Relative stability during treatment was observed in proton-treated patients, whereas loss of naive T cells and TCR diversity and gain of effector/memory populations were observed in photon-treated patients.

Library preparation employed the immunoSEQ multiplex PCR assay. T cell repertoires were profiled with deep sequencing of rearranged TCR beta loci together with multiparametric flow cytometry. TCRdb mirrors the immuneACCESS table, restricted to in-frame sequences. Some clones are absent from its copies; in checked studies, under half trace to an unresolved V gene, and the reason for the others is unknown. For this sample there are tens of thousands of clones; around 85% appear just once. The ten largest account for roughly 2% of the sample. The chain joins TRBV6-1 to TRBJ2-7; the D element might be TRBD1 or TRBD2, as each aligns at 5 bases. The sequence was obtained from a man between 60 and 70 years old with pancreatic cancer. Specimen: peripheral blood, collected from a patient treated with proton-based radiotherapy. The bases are TGTGCCAGCAGACTGGACGGGGCAACCTACGAGCAGTACTTC. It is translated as CASRLDGATYEQYF.